One and the same sample provided the 9 T cell receptor beta chains below, sequenced in a study of T cells expressing NK-cell markers. Using the 5' RACE reads, TCRdb records one entry per CDR3 protein without DNA. The ten most abundant clones cover roughly 12% of a sample with approximately 150,000 distinct CDR3 sequences. Input material: blood T cells: a sorted CD56 or NKG2C T cell subset, CD4+ or CD8+ T cells, or bulk PBMC T cells (not recorded which). These receptors all stem from a man younger than 30 in good health.

The chain carries TRBV11-2 and TRBJ2-2; as DNA is missing, the TRBD1 call by TCRdb cannot be tested. This CDR3 contains 15 residues. CDR1 is SGHAT and CDR2 is FQNNGV in the germline V gene. CDR3 region: CASSMGQFPTGELFF.

The chain is built from TRBV19 and TRBJ2-7; TCRdb proposes TRBD2, but this gene call is untestable without DNA. This CDR3 comprises 15 residues. Germline CDR1 is LNHDA and CDR2 is SQIVND (reference sequence). The CDR3 protein is CASSLTSGSTSEQYF. The variable domain in full, with the rest retrieved from reference TRBV19 and TRBJ2-7, is DGGITQSPKYLFRKEGQNVTLSCEQNLNHDAMYWYRQDPGQGLRLIYYSQIVNDFQKGDIAEGYSVSREKKESFPLTVTSAQKNPTAFYLCASSLTSGSTSEQYFGPGTRLTVT.

The CDR3 is CASSLLAGESDTQYF. The chain recombines TRBV11-1 with TRBJ2-3; TCRdb's D gene call, TRBD2, goes unchecked for lack of DNA. This CDR3 is built from 15 residues. Germline V gives CDR1 SGHAT, CDR2 FQDESV (reference sequence). The whole variable domain, remainder taken from reference TRBV11-1 and TRBJ2-3, is EAEVAQSPRYKITEKSQAVAFWCDPISGHATLYWYRQILGQGPELLVQFQDESVVDDSQLPKDRFSAERLKGVDSTLKIQPAELGDSAMYLCASSLLAGESDTQYFGPGTRLTVL.

The rearrangement joins TRBV7-9 to TRBJ2-2; the D gene TCRdb calls, TRBD2, cannot be checked with no DNA. The CDR3 runs 15 residues. The germline gives CDR1 SEHNR, CDR2 FQNEAQ (reference sequence). CDR3 in amino acids: CASTSLAGGPVELFF.

The chain is built from TRBV6-5 and TRBJ1-4. The CDR3 has 13 residues. Germline V gene sequence: CDR1 MNHEY, CDR2 SVGAGI. The CDR3 here is CASSYVTHEKLFF.

The rearrangement uses TRBV14 and TRBJ1-2; the D call from TCRdb, TRBD1, cannot be confirmed without DNA. The length of the CDR3 is 13 residues. CDR1 and CDR2 from the germline V gene are SGHDN and FVKESK. The CDR3 region is CASSQVMGTGSTF. The complete variable domain, with remaining parts taken from reference TRBV14 and TRBJ1-2, reads EAGVTQFPSHSVIEKGQTVTLRCDPISGHDNLYWYRRVMGKEIKFLLHFVKESKQDESGMPNNRFLAERTGGTYSTLKVQPAELEDSGVYFCASSQVMGTGSTFGSGTRLTVV.

This rearrangement joins TRBV7-9 to TRBJ2-2; without DNA, the TCRdb call of TRBD1 cannot be checked. Germline CDR1 SEHNR, CDR2 FQNEAQ (reference sequence). This CDR3 comprises 16 residues. The CDR3 loop is CASLVYGTANTGELFF.

The chain couples TRBV27 to TRBJ2-1; TCRdb outputs TRBD2, but without DNA this stays unchecked. The CDR3 has 17 amino acids. The germline V gene encodes CDR1 MNHEY and CDR2 SMNVEV (reference sequence). The CDR3 loop reads CASSFLGLAGGPDEQFF.

The chain employs TRBV5-6 and TRBJ2-7; TCRdb names TRBD1, which stays unverified in the absence of DNA. This CDR3 is 14 amino acids long. CDR1 is SGHDT and CDR2 is YYEEEE in the germline V gene. The CDR3 sequence: CASSLWGQAYEQYF.